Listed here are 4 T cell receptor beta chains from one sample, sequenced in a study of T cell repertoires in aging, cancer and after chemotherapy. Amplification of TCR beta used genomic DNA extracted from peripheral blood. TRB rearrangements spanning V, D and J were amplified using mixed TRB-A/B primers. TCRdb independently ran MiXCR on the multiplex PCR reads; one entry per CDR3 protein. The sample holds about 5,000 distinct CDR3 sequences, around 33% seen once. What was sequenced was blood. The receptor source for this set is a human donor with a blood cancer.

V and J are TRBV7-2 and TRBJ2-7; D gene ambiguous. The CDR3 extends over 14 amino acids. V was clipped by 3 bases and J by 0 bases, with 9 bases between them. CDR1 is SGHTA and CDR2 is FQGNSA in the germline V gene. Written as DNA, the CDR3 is TGTGCCAGCAGCTTTGCGTCGAGCTCCTACGAGCAGTACTTC. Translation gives CASSFASSSYEQYF.

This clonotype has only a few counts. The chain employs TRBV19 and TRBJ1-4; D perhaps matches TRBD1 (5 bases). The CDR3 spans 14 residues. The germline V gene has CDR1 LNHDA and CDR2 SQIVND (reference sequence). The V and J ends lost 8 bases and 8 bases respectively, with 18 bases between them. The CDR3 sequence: CASARGPREEKLFF. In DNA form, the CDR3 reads TGTGCCAGTGCCCGGGGACCCAGGGAAGAAAAACTGTTTTTT.

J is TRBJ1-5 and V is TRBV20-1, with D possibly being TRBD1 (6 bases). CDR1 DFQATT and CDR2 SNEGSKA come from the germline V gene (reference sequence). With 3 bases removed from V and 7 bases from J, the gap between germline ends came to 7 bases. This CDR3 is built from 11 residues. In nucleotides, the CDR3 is TGCAGTGCTAGTGGGGGCCAGCCCCAGCATTTT. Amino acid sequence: CSASGGQPQHF.

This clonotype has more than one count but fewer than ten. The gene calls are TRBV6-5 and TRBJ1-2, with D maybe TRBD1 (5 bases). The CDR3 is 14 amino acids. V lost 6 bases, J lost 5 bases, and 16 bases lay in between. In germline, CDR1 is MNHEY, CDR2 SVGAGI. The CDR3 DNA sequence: TGTGCCAGCAGCCTCGGGACCGGCGATTATGGCTACACCTTC. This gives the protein CASSLGTGDYGYTF.